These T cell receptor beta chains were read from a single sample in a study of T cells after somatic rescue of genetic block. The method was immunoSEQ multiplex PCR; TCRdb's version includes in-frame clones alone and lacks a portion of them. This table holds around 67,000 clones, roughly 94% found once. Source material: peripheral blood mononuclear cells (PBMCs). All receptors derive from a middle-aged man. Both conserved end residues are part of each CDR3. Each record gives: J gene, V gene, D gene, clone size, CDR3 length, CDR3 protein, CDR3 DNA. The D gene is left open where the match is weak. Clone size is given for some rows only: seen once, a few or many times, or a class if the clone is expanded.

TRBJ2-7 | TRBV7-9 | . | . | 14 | CASSLGASWSEQYF | TGTGCCAGCAGCTTAGGAGCGAGCTGGAGCGAGCAGTACTTC
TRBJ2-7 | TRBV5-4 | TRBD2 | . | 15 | CASSPPGGAIYEQYF | TGTGCCAGCAGCCCTCCCGGGGGGGCTATATACGAGCAGTACTTC
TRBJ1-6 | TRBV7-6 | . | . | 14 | CASRADNYNSPLHF | TGTGCCAGCAGGGCAGACAACTATAATTCACCCCTCCACTTT
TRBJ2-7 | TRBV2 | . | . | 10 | CASRRSEQYF | TGTGCCAGCAGGCGTAGCGAGCAGTACTTC
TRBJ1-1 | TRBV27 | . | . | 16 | CASSLSTIQGGTEAFF | TGTGCCAGCAGTTTATCTACTATCCAGGGCGGTACTGAAGCTTTCTTT
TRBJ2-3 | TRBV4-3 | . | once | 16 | CASSHELGSYTDTQYF | TGCGCCAGCAGCCACGAACTAGGGTCCTACACAGATACGCAGTATTTT
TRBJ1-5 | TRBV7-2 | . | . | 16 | CASSPPMGISNQPQHF | TGTGCCAGCAGCCCCCCGATGGGCATAAGCAATCAGCCCCAGCATTTT
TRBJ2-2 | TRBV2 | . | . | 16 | CASTPRARVNTGELFF | TGTGCCAGCACGCCCCGGGCTAGAGTGAACACCGGGGAGCTGTTTTTT
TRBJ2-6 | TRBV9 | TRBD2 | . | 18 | CASSVEALAYSGANVLTF | TGTGCCAGCAGCGTAGAAGCACTAGCGTACTCTGGGGCCAACGTCCTGACTTTC
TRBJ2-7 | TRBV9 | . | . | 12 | CASSGLGDEQYF | TGTGCCAGCAGCGGCCTCGGTGACGAGCAGTACTTC
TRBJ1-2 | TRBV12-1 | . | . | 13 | CASSTFWGDGYTF | TGTGCCAGCAGCACTTTTTGGGGGGATGGCTACACCTTC
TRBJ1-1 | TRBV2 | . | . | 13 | CASKGPENTEAFF | TGTGCCAGCAAAGGGCCAGAGAACACTGAAGCTTTCTTT
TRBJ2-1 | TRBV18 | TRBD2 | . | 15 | CASSHGTSLSNEQFF | TGTGCCAGCTCACACGGGACTAGCCTATCCAATGAGCAGTTCTTC
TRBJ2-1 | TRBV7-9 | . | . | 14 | CASSLGGRYNEQFF | TGTGCCAGCAGCCTAGGGGGACGGTACAATGAGCAGTTCTTC
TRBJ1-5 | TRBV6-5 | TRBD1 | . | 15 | CASTPGGTGDQPQHF | TGTGCCAGCACCCCAGGGGGGACAGGGGATCAGCCCCAGCATTTT
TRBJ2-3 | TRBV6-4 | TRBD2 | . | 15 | CASRTGTSGSDTQYF | TGTGCCAGCAGAACAGGGACTAGCGGGAGTGATACGCAGTATTTT
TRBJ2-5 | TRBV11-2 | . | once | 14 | CASSLGVESETQYF | TGTGCCAGCAGCTTAGGGGTAGAGAGTGAGACCCAGTACTTC
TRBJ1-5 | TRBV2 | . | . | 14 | CASKNRVSSQPQHF | TGTGCCAGCAAGAATCGGGTCTCTTCGCAGCCCCAGCATTTT
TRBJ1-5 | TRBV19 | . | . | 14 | CASRVQGRAQPQHF | TGTGCCAGTAGGGTACAGGGACGGGCACAGCCCCAGCATTTT
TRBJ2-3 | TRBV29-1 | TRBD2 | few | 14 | CSVRRAGDVLAQYF | TGCAGCGTCCGACGGGCGGGAGATGTCTTGGCGCAGTATTTT
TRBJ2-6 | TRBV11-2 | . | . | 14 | CASSFSSGANVLTF | TGTGCCAGCAGCTTCAGTTCTGGGGCCAACGTCCTGACTTTC
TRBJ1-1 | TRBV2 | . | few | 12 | CASSVTQELGFF | TGTGCCAGCAGTGTCACTCAGGAGCTTGGTTTCTTT